A single sample is the source of the 21 T cell receptor beta chains below, sequenced in a study of cytomegalovirus exposure and HLA in healthy donors. This PCR relied on a set of 60 Vbeta primers and 13 Jbeta primers. Profiling relied on immunoSEQ multiplex PCR, and the TCRdb table lists in-frame clones only, not all of them. The sample holds roughly 110,000 clones, over 75% seen once. Sequenced material: PBMCs. These receptors all come from a male donor in good health and CMV-seronegative.

In this sample, this clone turned up a few times. The rearrangement uses TRBV19 and TRBJ2-2, with D maybe TRBD1 (6 bases). CDR1 is LNHDA and CDR2 is SQIVND in the germline V gene (reference sequence). V gave up 5 bases and J gave up 2 bases, with 15 bases separating them. The CDR3 runs to 16 residues. CDR3 amino acids: CASSSRLGANTGELFF. In nucleotides, the CDR3 is TGTGCCAGTAGTTCCAGGTTGGGGGCTAACACCGGGGAGCTGTTTTTT.

This chain joins TRBV6-1 and TRBJ1-1; D might be TRBD1 (6 bases). This CDR3 is 14 amino acids long. CDR1 and CDR2 from the germline V gene are MNHNS and SASEGT. Deletions cut 2 bases from V and 4 bases from J, with 11 bases between. CDR3 protein: CASSERDKGTEAFF. The CDR3 DNA follows: TGTGCCAGCAGTGAACGGGACAAAGGCACTGAAGCTTTCTTT.

V gene TRBV5-5 combines with J gene TRBJ1-1; 11 positions match TRBD1. V shed 3 bases, J shed 5 bases, and the junction held 6 bases outside the gene matches. Germline CDR1 SGHKS, CDR2 YYEKEE (reference sequence). CDR3 length equals 15 residues. CDR3 residues: CASSSRGQGVTEAFF. The CDR3 nucleotides read TGTGCCAGCAGCTCGCGGGGACAGGGGGTTACTGAAGCTTTCTTT.

This clone has only a few counts. V is TRBV19 and J is TRBJ2-6; TRBD1 agrees at 8 bases. Germline V gene data show CDR1 as LNHDA and CDR2 as SQIVND (reference sequence). CDR3 size: 16 residues. The V and J ends lost 8 bases and 4 bases, in that order; junction bases with no gene match: 10. This CDR3 reads CASGNRGERGANVLTF. The CDR3 nucleotides are TGTGCCAGTGGGAACAGGGGGGAGAGAGGGGCCAACGTCCTGACTTTC.

The rearrangement uses TRBV7-6 and TRBJ2-3; 10 nucleotides match TRBD2. Per germline, CDR1 SGHVS and CDR2 FNYEAQ. V was clipped by 0 bases and J by 4 bases; unmatched bases: 7. CDR3 length equals 17 residues. CDR3 in DNA: TGTGCCAGCAGCTTAGCGGGTCTAGCGGGAGTGGCAGATACGCAGTATTTT. This codes for CASSLAGLAGVADTQYF.

The chain employs TRBV10-1 and TRBJ2-7; 9 bases map to TRBD1. Germline-derived CDR1 and CDR2 are WNHNN and SYGVQD (reference sequence). V was pared by 0 bases and J by 2 bases, with 5 bases of the junction left unmatched. CDR3 size: 16 residues. CDR3 DNA: TGCGCCAGCAGTGAGTCGAAGGGGACAGGGCCCTACGAGCAGTACTTC. As protein: CASSESKGTGPYEQYF.

The rearrangement links TRBV19 to TRBJ2-1; 8 bases agree with TRBD2. V lost 7 bases to trimming and J lost 1 base; unmatched junction nucleotides: 6. The CDR3 spans 15 residues. Germline CDR1 reads LNHDA; CDR2 reads SQIVND (reference sequence). CDR3 nucleotide sequence: TGTGCCAGTAAGTTGGCGGGAGGTTCCTACAATGAGCAGTTCTTC. This encodes CASKLAGGSYNEQFF.

This clone has only one observation. The rearrangement uses TRBV4-1 and TRBJ1-2; 11 bases match TRBD1. Trimming took 0 bases from V and 8 from J; bases not matched to a gene: 5. The CDR3 has 15 residues. Per the germline V gene, CDR1 is MGHRA and CDR2 is YSYEKL. CDR3: CASSQDGQGARGYTF. The CDR3 bases are TGCGCCAGCAGCCAAGATGGACAGGGGGCGCGAGGCTACACCTTC.

The V and J genes are TRBV4-1 and TRBJ2-7, with 9 bases identical to TRBD1. The CDR3 totals 13 residues. With 5 bases clipped from V and 5 bases from J, the junction kept 4 bases outside the gene matches. Per germline, CDR1 MGHRA and CDR2 YSYEKL. The CDR3 DNA sequence: TGCGCCAGCAGCAGGACAGGGGTGGACGAGCAGTACTTC. Translated, it gives CASSRTGVDEQYF.

This clone was counted between two and nine times. This rearrangement joins TRBV11-2 to TRBJ2-3; D remains ambiguous. Germline loops: CDR1 SGHAT, CDR2 FQNNGV. The CDR3 is made up of 13 amino acids. Trimming removed 0 bases at V and 5 bases at J, with 6 bases between. CDR3 amino acids: CASSLDRVDTQYF. CDR3 bases: TGTGCCAGCAGCTTAGATCGGGTAGATACGCAGTATTTT.

CDR3 in DNA: TGCGCCAGCAGTCCAGACAGGGCCACAGATACGCAGTATTTT. Its protein is CASSPDRATDTQYF. The V gene is TRBV5-1, the J gene TRBJ2-3, with 7 nucleotides matching TRBD1. The CDR3 runs 14 residues. Germline V gene sequence: CDR1 SGHRS, CDR2 YFSETQ. V lost 5 bases and J lost 2; bases outside the gene matches: 5.

This clone was seen only a few times. The rearrangement uses TRBV5-8 and TRBJ2-3; TRBD2 is a possible D gene (6 bases). There are 15 residues in the CDR3. The V gene's germline CDR1 is SGHTS and CDR2 YDEGEE. Deletions cut 4 bases from V and 4 bases from J, with 16 bases between. In DNA, the CDR3 is TGTGCCAGCAGCAGGCGCCCGGGGGACTCAGATACGCAGTATTTT. Amino acids: CASSRRPGDSDTQYF.

The rearrangement uses TRBV5-4 and TRBJ2-7; D is uncertain. V lost 0 bases, J lost 2 bases, and 12 bases lay in between. The germline V gene encodes CDR1 SGHNT and CDR2 YYREEE (reference sequence). The CDR3 length is 15 residues. DNA of the CDR3: TGTGCCAGCAGCTTGGTGGCGGATCAAACCTACGAGCAGTACTTC. This codes for CASSLVADQTYEQYF.

The gene calls are TRBV7-3 and TRBJ2-5, with 7 bases aligning to TRBD2. V lost 4 bases to trimming and J lost 6 bases; unmatched junction nucleotides: 8. The CDR3 extends over 14 amino acids. CDR1 SGHTA and CDR2 FQGTGA come from the germline V gene. As DNA, the CDR3 is TGTGCCAGCAGCTCCGGTGGAGCGGGAAAGACCCAGTACTTC. Protein: CASSSGGAGKTQYF.

CDR3 residues: CASSPTGGNAYEQYF. The DNA for the CDR3 is TGTGCCAGCAGTCCGACAGGGGGTAACGCTTACGAGCAGTACTTC. The chain carries TRBV6-5 and TRBJ2-7; TRBD1 matches at 9 bases. The germline V gene encodes CDR1 MNHEY and CDR2 SVGAGI. The CDR3 is 15 residues long. The V gene end was trimmed by 5 bases and the J gene end by 4 bases; junction bases not matched to a gene: 9.

This clone turned up a few times. The chain recombines TRBV5-6 with TRBJ2-3; D possibly corresponds to TRBD2 (6 bases). The CDR3 extends over 16 amino acids. Germline CDR1 is SGHDT and CDR2 is YYEEEE. The V and J ends lost 0 bases and 0 bases respectively, with 11 bases between them. The CDR3 here is CASSLDRGVSTDTQYF. In DNA form, the CDR3 reads TGTGCCAGCAGCTTGGACCGCGGGGTCAGCACAGATACGCAGTATTTT.

The chain joins TRBV10-1 to TRBJ2-5; D is possibly TRBD2 (6 bases). The end of the DNA aligns better with TRBJ2-7, so the J call may be wrong. CDR1 WNHNN and CDR2 SYGVQD come from the germline V gene (reference sequence). This CDR3 is built from 17 residues. For the CDR3, the DNA is TGCGCCAGCAGTGAGTCGGGGGGTGGCTTTCCATCCTACGAGCAGTACTTC. Encoded protein: CASSESGGGFPSYEQYF.

The chain combines TRBV11-2 with TRBJ2-6, with D hard to call. The V and J ends lost 5 bases and 0 bases respectively, with 11 bases between them. Germline V gene sequence: CDR1 SGHAT, CDR2 FQNNGV. The CDR3 has 16 residues. This CDR3 reads CASSRPTGSGANVLTF. The CDR3 DNA reads as TGTGCCAGCAGCAGACCGACGGGCTCTGGGGCCAACGTCCTGACTTTC.

This chain joins TRBV9 and TRBJ2-7, with 7 nucleotides matching TRBD2. V trimming: 1 base; J trimming: 4 bases; junction bases outside the gene matches: 2. Germline CDR1 is SGDLS and CDR2 is YYNGEE. This CDR3 has 13 residues. In nucleotides, the CDR3 is TGTGCCAGCAGCGTAAACGGGGGGTACGAGCAGTACTTC. Amino acid sequence: CASSVNGGYEQYF.

The chain recombines TRBV28 with TRBJ1-2, with D possibly matching TRBD1 (5 bases). CDR1 and CDR2 from the germline V gene are MDHEN and SYDVKM. V was cut by 5 bases and J by 5 bases, with 12 bases left in between. This CDR3 comprises 13 residues. CDR3: CASSLAAGYGYTF. Written as DNA, the CDR3 is TGTGCCAGCAGTCTAGCGGCAGGGTATGGCTACACCTTC.

The V and J genes are TRBV2 and TRBJ2-2, with D perhaps TRBD2 (6 bases). CDR3 size: 15 residues. Germline CDR1 is SNHLY and CDR2 is FYNNEI. Trimming removed 4 bases from V and 3 bases from J, with 12 bases in between. This CDR3 is CASSVVGSDTGELFF. The CDR3 DNA sequence: TGTGCCAGCAGTGTGGTCGGGAGCGACACCGGGGAGCTGTTTTTT.